The clone carrying this T cell receptor beta chain was recorded once. What it recognizes is unknown. The data belong to a study of cytomegalovirus exposure and HLA in healthy donors. Study-wide points: The study listed under 200 cytomegalovirus-associated TCR beta chains. Indistinguishability led to the exclusion of some V segments, TRBV6-2 and TRBV6-3 included. Among the sequence variants, a highly shared cluster was likely an artifact of sequencing.

There are 15 residues in the CDR3. V trimming: 0 bases; J trimming: 4 bases; junction bases outside the gene matches: 4. Per germline, CDR1 SGHNT and CDR2 YYREEE (reference sequence). The PCR employed 60 Vbeta primers together with 13 Jbeta primers. Generated by immunoSEQ multiplex PCR, the TCRdb table keeps only in-frame clones and is missing some. Of about 150,000 clones in the sample, about three quarters were seen once. Sequenced: PBMCs. This TCR came from a woman aged 40 to 49 in good health and CMV-seronegative. The chain is built from TRBV5-4 and TRBJ1-3, with 7 nucleotides matching TRBD1. CDR3 coding DNA: TGTGCCAGCAGCTTGGAGGGGGCTCAAGGAAACACCATATATTTT. Protein sequence: CASSLEGAQGNTIYF.